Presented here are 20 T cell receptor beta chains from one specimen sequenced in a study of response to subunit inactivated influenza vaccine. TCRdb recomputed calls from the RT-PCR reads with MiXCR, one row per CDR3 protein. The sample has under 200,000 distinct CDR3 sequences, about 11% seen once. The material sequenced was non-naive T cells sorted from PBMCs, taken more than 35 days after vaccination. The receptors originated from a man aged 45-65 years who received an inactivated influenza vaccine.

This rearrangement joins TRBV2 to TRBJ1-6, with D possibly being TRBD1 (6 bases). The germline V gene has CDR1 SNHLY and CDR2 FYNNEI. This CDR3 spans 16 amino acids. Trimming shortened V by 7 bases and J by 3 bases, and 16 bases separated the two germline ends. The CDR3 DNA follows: TGTGCCAGCACAAGCGTTCAGGGGAACTATAATTCACCCCTCCACTTT. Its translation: CASTSVQGNYNSPLHF.

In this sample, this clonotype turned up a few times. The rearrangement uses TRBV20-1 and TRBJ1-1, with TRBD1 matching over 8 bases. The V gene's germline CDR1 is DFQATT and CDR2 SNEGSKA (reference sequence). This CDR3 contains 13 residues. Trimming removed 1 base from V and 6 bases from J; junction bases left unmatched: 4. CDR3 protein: CSARAGQVPEAFF. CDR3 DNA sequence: TGCAGTGCTAGAGCGGGACAGGTCCCTGAAGCTTTCTTT.

For the CDR3, the DNA is TGCAGTGCTAGAGGCCCAGGGACTAGCGATGAGCAGTTCTTC. Residues: CSARGPGTSDEQFF. This rearrangement joins TRBV20-1 to TRBJ2-1, with TRBD2 identical over 10 bases. The V gene's germline CDR1 is DFQATT and CDR2 SNEGSKA (reference sequence). The ends lost 1 base at V and 8 bases at J; junction bases unmatched: 5. The CDR3 has 14 amino acids.

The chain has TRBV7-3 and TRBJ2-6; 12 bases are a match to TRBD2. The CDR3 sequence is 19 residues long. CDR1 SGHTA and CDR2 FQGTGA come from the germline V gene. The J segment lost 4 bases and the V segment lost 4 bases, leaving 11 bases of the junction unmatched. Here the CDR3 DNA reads TGTGCCAGCAGCTCCCTCGGACTAGCGGGACCCTCAGGGGCCAACGTCCTGACTTTC. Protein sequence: CASSSLGLAGPSGANVLTF.

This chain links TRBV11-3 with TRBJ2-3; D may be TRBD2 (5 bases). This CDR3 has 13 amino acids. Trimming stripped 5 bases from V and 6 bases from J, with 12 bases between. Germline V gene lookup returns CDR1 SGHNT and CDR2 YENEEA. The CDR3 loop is CASSTFAGDTQYF. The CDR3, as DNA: TGTGCCAGCAGCACTTTCGCGGGTGATACGCAGTATTTT.

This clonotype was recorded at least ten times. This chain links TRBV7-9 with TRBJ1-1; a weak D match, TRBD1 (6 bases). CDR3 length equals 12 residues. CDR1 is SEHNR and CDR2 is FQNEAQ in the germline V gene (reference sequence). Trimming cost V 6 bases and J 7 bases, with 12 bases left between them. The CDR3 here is CASSLGANEAFF. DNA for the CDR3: TGTGCCAGCAGTTTGGGGGCAAATGAAGCTTTCTTT.

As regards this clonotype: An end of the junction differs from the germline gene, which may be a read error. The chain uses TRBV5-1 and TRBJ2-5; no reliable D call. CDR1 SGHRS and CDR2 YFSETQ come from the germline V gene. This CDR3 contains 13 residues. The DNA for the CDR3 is TGCGTCAGCAGCTTTACCTCTTCGGGGACCCAGTACTTC. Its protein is CVSSFTSSGTQYF.

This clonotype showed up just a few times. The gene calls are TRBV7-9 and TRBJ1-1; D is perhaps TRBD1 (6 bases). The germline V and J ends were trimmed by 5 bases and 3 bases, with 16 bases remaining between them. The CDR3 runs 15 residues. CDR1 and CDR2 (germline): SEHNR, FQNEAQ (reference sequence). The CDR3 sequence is CASSLTGTRDTEAFF. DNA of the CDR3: TGTGCCAGCAGCCTAACAGGGACGCGGGACACTGAAGCTTTCTTT.

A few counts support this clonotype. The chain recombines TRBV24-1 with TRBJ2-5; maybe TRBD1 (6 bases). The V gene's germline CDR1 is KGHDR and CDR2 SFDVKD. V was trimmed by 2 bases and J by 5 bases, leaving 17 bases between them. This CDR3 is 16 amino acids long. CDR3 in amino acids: CATSDSSYRAGETQYF. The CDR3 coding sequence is TGTGCCACCAGTGATTCCAGTTACAGGGCAGGGGAGACCCAGTACTTC.

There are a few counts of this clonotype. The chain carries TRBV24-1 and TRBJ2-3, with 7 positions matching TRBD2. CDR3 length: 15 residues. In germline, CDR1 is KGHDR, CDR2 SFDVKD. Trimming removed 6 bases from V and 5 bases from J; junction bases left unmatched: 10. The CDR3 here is CATSWAGEGGDTQYF. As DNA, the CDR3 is TGTGCCACCAGTTGGGCGGGGGAAGGAGGAGATACGCAGTATTTT.

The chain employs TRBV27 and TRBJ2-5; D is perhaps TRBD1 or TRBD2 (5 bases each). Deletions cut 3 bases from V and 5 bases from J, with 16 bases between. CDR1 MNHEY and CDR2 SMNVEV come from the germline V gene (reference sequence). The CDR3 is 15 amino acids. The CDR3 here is CASSLRGAPWETQYF. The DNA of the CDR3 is TGTGCCAGCAGTTTGAGGGGCGCGCCTTGGGAGACCCAGTACTTC.

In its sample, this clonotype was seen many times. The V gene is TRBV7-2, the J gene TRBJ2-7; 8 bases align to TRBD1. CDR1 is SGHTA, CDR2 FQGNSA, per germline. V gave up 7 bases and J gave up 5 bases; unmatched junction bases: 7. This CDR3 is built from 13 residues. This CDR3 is CASNGQGGNEQYF. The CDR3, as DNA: TGTGCCAGCAACGGACAGGGTGGGAACGAGCAGTACTTC.

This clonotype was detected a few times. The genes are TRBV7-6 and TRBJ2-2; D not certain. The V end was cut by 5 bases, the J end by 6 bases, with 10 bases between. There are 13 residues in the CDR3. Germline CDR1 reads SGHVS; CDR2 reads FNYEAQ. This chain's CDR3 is CASSPRWAGELFF. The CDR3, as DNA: TGTGCCAGCAGCCCAAGGTGGGCCGGGGAGCTGTTTTTT.

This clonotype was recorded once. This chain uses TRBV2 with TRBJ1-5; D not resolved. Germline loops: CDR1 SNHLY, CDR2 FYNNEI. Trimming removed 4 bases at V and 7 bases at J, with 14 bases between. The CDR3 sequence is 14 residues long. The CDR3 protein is CASSVPGLRQPQHF. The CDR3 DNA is TGTGCCAGCAGTGTCCCCGGGTTGAGACAGCCCCAGCATTTT.

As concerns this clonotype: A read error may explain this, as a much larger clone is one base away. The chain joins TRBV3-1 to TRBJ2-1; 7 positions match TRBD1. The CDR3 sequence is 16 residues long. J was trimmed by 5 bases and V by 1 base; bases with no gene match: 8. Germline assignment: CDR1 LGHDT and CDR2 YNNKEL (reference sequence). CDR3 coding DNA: TGTGCCAGCAGCCAAGTTGTAGGGGGCGTAAACAATGAGCAGTTCTTC. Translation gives CASSQVVGGVNNEQFF.

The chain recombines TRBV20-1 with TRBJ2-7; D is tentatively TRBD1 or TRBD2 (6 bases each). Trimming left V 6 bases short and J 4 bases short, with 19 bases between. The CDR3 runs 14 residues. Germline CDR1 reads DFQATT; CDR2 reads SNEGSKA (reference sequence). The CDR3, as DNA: TGCAGTGCCCCCCTTGCGGGACAACCTTACGAGCAGTACTTC. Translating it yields CSAPLAGQPYEQYF.

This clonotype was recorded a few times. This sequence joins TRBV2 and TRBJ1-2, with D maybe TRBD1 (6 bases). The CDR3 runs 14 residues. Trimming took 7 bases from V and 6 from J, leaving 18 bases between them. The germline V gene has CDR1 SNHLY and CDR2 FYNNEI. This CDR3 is CASKAGAGDDGYTF. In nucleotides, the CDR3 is TGTGCCAGCAAGGCGGGGGCAGGCGATGATGGCTACACCTTC.

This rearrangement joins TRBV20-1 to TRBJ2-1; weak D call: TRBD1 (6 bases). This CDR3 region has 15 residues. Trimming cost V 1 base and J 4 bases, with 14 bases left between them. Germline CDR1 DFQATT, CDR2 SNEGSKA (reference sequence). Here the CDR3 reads CSARVVGTLYNEQFF. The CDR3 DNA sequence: TGCAGTGCTAGAGTGGTCGGGACACTTTACAATGAGCAGTTCTTC.

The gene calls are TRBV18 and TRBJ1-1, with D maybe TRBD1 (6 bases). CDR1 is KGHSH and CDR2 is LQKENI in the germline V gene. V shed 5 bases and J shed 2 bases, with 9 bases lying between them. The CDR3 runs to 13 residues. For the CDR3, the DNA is TGTGCCAGCTCATTGGACAGTAACACTGAAGCTTTCTTT. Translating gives CASSLDSNTEAFF.

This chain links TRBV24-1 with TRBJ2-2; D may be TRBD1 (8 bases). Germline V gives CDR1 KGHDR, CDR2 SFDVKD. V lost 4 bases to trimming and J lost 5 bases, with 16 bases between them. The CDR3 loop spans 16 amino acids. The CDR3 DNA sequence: TGTGCCACCAGTGACCCAGGACAGGGAGGGACCGGGGAGCTGTTTTTT. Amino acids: CATSDPGQGGTGELFF.